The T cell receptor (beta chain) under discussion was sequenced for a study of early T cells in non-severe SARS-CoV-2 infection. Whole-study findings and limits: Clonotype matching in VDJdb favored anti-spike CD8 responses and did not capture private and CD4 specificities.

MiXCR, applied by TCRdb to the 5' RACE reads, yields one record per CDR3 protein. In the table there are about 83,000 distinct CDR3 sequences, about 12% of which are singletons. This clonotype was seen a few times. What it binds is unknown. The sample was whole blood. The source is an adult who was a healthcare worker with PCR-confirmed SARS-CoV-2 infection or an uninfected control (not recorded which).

CDR3 residues: CASSGYGRESTDTQYF. CDR3 nucleotides: TGTGCCAGCAGTGGATATGGGCGGGAGAGCACAGATACGCAGTATTTT. The chain carries TRBV2 and TRBJ2-3; 7 positions agree with TRBD2. Looked up from germline, CDR1 is SNHLY and CDR2 is FYNNEI. After removal of 4 bases from V and 0 bases from J, the junction contained 7 bases not matched to a gene. The length of the CDR3 is 16 residues.